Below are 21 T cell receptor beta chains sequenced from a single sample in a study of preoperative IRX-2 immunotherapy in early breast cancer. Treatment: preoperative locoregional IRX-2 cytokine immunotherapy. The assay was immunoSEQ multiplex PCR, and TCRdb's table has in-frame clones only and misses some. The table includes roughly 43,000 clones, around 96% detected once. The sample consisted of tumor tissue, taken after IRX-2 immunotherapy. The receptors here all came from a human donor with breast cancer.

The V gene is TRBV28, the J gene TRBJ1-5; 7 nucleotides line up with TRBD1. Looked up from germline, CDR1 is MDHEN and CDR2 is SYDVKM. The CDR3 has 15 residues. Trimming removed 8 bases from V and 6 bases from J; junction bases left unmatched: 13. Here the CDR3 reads CASLTGYPNSQPQHF. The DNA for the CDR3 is TGTGCCAGCTTGACAGGGTATCCAAACAGTCAGCCCCAGCATTTT.

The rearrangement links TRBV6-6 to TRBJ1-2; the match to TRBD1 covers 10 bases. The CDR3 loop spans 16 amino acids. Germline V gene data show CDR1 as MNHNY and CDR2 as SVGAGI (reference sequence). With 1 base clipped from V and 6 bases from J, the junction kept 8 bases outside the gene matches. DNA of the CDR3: TGTGCCAGCAGTTACTGGTCCGGGACAGGGGACGATGGCTACACCTTC. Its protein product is CASSYWSGTGDDGYTF.

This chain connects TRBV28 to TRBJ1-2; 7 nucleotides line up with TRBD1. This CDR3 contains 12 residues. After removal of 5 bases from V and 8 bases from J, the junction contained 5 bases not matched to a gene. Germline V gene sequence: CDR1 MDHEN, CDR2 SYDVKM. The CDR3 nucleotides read TGTGCCAGCAGTAGCACAGGGGCCGGCTACACCTTC. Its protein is CASSSTGAGYTF.

Written as DNA, the CDR3 is TGCGCCAGCAGCTCGACTAGCGACTACAATGAGCAGTTCTTC. Its translation: CASSSTSDYNEQFF. The rearrangement uses TRBV5-1 and TRBJ2-1, with 8 bases fitting TRBD2. The CDR3 runs to 14 residues. Germline V gene data show CDR1 as SGHRS and CDR2 as YFSETQ. Trimming took 3 bases from V and 3 from J; bases not matched to a gene: 2.

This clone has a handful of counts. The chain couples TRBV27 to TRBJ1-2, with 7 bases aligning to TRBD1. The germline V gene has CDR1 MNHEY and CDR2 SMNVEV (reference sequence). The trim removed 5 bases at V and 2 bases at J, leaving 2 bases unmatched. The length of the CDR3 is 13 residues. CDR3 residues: CASSLGGNYGYTF. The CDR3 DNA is TGTGCCAGCAGTCTAGGGGGCAACTATGGCTACACCTTC.

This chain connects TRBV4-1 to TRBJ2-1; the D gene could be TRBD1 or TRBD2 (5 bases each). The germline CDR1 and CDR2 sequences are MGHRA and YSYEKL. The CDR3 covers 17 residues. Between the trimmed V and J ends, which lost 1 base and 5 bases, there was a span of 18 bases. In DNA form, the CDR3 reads TGCGCCAGCAGCCAAGCCCGGCCGGGACCCACCAACAATGAGCAGTTCTTC. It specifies CASSQARPGPTNNEQFF.

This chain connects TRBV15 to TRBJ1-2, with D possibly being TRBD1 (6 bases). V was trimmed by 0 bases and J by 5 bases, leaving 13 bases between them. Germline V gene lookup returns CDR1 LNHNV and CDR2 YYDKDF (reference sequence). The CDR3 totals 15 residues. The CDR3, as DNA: TGTGCCACCAGCAGAGATCTGGGGGCCGGGTATGGCTACACCTTC. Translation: CATSRDLGAGYGYTF.

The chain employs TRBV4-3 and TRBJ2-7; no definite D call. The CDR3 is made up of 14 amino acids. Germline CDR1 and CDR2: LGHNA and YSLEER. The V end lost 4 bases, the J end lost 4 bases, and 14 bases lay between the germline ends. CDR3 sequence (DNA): TGCGCCAGCAGCCCCCGAAGTACGGGTTACGAGCAGTACTTC. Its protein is CASSPRSTGYEQYF.

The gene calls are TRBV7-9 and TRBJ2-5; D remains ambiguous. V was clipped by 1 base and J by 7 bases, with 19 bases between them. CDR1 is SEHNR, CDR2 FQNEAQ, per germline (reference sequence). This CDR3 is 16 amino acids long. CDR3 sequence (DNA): TGTGCCAGCAGCTTAGATCAGAGGACCCTTAAAGGGACCCAGTACTTC. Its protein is CASSLDQRTLKGTQYF.

CDR3 nucleotides: TGTGCCAGCAGCTGGAGAGGCTCTGGAAACACCATATATTTT. Translation: CASSWRGSGNTIYF. V and J are TRBV7-9 and TRBJ1-3; D uncertain. The CDR3 covers 14 residues. Germline V lookup: CDR1 SEHNR, CDR2 FQNEAQ (reference sequence). V lost 4 bases and J 0 bases, leaving 7 bases between the germline ends.

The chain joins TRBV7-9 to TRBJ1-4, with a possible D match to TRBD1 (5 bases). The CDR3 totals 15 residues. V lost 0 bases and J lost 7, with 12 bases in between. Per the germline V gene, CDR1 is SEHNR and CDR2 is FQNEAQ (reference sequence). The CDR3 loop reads CASSLAPAGSEKLFF. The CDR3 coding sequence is TGTGCCAGCAGCTTAGCTCCGGCAGGGTCTGAAAAACTGTTTTTT.

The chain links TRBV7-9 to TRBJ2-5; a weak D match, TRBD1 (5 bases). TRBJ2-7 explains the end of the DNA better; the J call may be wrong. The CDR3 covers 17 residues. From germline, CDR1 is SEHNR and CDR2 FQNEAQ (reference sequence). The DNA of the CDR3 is TGTGCCAGCAGCTTAGTACTCCGTCTATCAGGGTTCTACGAGCAGTACTTC. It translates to CASSLVLRLSGFYEQYF.

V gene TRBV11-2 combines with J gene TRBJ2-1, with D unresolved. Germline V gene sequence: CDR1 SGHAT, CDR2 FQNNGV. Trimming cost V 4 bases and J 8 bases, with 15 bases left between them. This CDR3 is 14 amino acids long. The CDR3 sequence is CASSSQPISYEQFF. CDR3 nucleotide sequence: TGTGCCAGCAGCTCACAACCGATTAGCTATGAGCAGTTCTTC.

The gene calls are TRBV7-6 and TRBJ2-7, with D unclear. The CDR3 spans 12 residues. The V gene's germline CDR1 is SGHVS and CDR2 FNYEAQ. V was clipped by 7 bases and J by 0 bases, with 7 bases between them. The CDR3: CASTDGSYEQYF. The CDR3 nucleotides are TGTGCCAGCACCGACGGCTCCTACGAGCAGTACTTC.

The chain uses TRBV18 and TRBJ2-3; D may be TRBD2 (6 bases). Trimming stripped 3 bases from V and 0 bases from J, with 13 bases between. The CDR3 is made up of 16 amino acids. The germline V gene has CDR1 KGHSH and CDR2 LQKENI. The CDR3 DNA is TGTGCCAGCTCACCGCTCGGGGGAAGTAGCACAGATACGCAGTATTTT. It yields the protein CASSPLGGSSTDTQYF.

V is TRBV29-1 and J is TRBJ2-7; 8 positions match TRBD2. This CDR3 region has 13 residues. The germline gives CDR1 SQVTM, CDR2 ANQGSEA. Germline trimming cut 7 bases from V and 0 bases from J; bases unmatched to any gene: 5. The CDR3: CSARTSHSYEQYF. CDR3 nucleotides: TGCAGCGCCAGGACTAGCCACTCCTACGAGCAGTACTTC.

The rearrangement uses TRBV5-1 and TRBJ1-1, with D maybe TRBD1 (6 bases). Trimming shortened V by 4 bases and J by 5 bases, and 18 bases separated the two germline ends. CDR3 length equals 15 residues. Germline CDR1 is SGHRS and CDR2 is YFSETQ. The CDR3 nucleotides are TGCGCCAGCAGCCTTACCCGGTCTCAGGGGACTGAAGCTTTCTTT. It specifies CASSLTRSQGTEAFF.

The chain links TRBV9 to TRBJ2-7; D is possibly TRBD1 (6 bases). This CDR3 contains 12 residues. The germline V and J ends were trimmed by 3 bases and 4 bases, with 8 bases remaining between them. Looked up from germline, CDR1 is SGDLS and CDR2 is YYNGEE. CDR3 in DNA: TGTGCCAGCAGCGGGGGGCCGTACGAGCAGTACTTC. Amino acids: CASSGGPYEQYF. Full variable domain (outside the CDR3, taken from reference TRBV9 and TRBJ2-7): DSGVTQTPKHLITATGQRVTLRCSPRSGDLSVYWYQQSLDQGLQFLIQYYNGEERAKGNILERFSAQQFPDLHSELNLSSLELGDSALYFCASSGGPYEQYFGPGTRLTVT.

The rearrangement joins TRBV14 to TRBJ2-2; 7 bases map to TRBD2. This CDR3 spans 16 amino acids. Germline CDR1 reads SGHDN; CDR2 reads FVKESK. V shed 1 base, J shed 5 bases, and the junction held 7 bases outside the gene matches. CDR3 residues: CASSQVGGGLTGELFF. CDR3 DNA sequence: TGTGCCAGCAGCCAAGTAGGCGGGGGACTTACCGGGGAGCTGTTTTTT. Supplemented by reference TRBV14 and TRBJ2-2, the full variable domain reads EAGVTQFPSHSVIEKGQTVTLRCDPISGHDNLYWYRRVMGKEIKFLLHFVKESKQDESGMPNNRFLAERTGGTYSTLKVQPAELEDSGVYFCASSQVGGGLTGELFFGEGSRLTVL.

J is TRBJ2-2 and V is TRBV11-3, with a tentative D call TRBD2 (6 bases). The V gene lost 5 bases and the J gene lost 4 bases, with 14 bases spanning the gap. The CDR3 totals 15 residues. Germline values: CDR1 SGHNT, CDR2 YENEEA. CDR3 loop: CASSDMRSGTGELFF. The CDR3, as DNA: TGTGCCAGCAGCGATATGCGTAGCGGCACCGGGGAGCTGTTTTTT. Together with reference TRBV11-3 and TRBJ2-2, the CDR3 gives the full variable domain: EAGVVQSPRYKIIEKKQPVAFWCNPISGHNTLYWYLQNLGQGPELLIRYENEEAVDDSQLPKDRFSAERLKGVDSTLKIQPAELGDSAVYLCASSDMRSGTGELFFGEGSRLTVL.

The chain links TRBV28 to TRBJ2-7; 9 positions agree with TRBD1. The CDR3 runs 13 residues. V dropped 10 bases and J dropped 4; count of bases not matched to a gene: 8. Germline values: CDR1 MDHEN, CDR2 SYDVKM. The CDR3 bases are TGTGCCACGAGACCGGGACAGGGATACGAGCAGTACTTC. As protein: CATRPGQGYEQYF.